This T cell receptor beta chain was identified during a study of identical twins. Study-level results: An excess of low generation probability was shown by twin-shared out-of-frame alpha sequences.

MiXCR, applied by TCRdb to the 5' RACE reads, yields one record per CDR3 protein. The table lists over 600,000 distinct CDR3 sequences, approximately 22% of them singletons. Trimming at V came to 5 bases and at J to 6 bases, leaving 5 bases not matched to a gene. CDR1 is SGHTA, CDR2 FQGTGA, per germline. The CDR3 covers 15 residues. There are a few counts of this clonotype. Its target is not known. These same records also appear under a second study, on T cells expressing NK-cell markers. As that report states: Specificity for HCMV among expanded NKG2C+ T cell clones was not established.

The gene calls are TRBV7-3 and TRBJ2-1, with 12 bases that match TRBD2. The sequenced material came from PBMCs. This clonotype was obtained from a woman between 18 and 30 years old in good health. The CDR3 DNA is TGTGCCAGCAGCCCGGCTAGCGGGGGGGTCAATGAGCAGTTCTTC. Protein: CASSPASGGVNEQFF.